Presented here are 31 T cell receptor beta chains from one specimen sequenced in a study of blood T cell repertoires in COVID-19. The repertoire was sequenced with immunoSEQ multiplex PCR; TCRdb's copy has only in-frame clones and lacks some. Found here are under 300,000 clones, about nine tenths of them singletons; the top ten hold roughly 1.8%. Sequencing was carried out using PBMCs or T cells enriched from blood (not recorded which). The receptor set was obtained from a woman in her fifties or sixties who had recovered from COVID-19.

The chain links TRBV6-5 to TRBJ2-1, with 10 nucleotides matching TRBD2. V was clipped by 5 bases and J by 2 bases; unmatched bases: 3. CDR3 length: 15 residues. Germline CDR1 is MNHEY and CDR2 is SVGAGI. The DNA of the CDR3 is TGTGCCAGCAGTAAACTAGCGGGGCCCTACAATGAGCAGTTCTTC. The encoded protein is CASSKLAGPYNEQFF.

This clone was counted between two and nine times. This chain links TRBV3-1 (or the pseudogene TRBV3-2) with TRBJ1-1; possible D gene TRBD1, 6 bases. The CDR3 runs to 15 residues. Trimming shortened V by 4 bases and J by 4 bases, and 16 bases separated the two germline ends. The germline V gene has CDR1 LGHDT and CDR2 YNNKEL (reference sequence). CDR3 sequence: CASSPMGAQGTEAFF. The CDR3 nucleotides are TGTGCCAGCAGCCCCATGGGGGCGCAGGGCACTGAAGCTTTCTTT.

This chain joins TRBV6-5 and TRBJ2-7; 9 bases align to TRBD1. The CDR3 runs 15 residues. Germline lookup yields CDR1 MNHEY and CDR2 SVGAGI. The J segment lost 3 bases and the V segment lost 5 bases, leaving 8 bases of the junction unmatched. CDR3 nucleotide sequence: TGTGCCAGCAGTCCCGGGACAGGGCAGATCTACGAGCAGTACTTC. Translated, it gives CASSPGTGQIYEQYF.

In its sample, this clone was seen a few times. The chain recombines TRBV5-1 with TRBJ2-2, with 12 positions matching TRBD2. The CDR3 has 16 residues. The V segment lost 4 bases and the J segment 4 bases; nucleotides outside the gene matches: 5. CDR1 and CDR2 from the germline V gene are SGHRS and YFSETQ. CDR3 in DNA: TGCGCCAGCAGCAGGACTAGCGGGACAGGCACCGGGGAGCTGTTTTTT. Translating gives CASSRTSGTGTGELFF.

J is TRBJ1-3 and V is TRBV7-8, with unresolved D. CDR1 is SGHVS and CDR2 is FQNEAQ in the germline V gene. CDR3 size: 14 residues. The V and J ends lost 4 bases and 4 bases respectively, with 11 bases between them. CDR3 loop: CASSSGPVGNTIYF. CDR3 DNA sequence: TGTGCCAGCAGCTCGGGTCCTGTGGGAAACACCATATATTTT.

The chain joins TRBV4-1 to TRBJ1-2; D may be TRBD1 (6 bases). The CDR3 extends over 15 amino acids. The V end was cut by 4 bases, the J end by 4 bases, with 16 bases between. Germline CDR1 MGHRA, CDR2 YSYEKL. CDR3 coding DNA: TGCGCCAGCAGCCGAGAAGGGGGTCGTCGCTATGGCTACACCTTC. Translation: CASSREGGRRYGYTF.

The chain combines TRBV28 with TRBJ1-2; TRBD1 matches 10 bases. The length of the CDR3 is 17 residues. V dropped 3 bases and J dropped 5; count of bases not matched to a gene: 12. Germline loops: CDR1 MDHEN, CDR2 SYDVKM. CDR3 in DNA: TGTGCCAGCAGTTTGGCCGGGACAGGGGCTGTAAGATATGGCTACACCTTC. It is translated as CASSLAGTGAVRYGYTF.

In the case of this clone: The sample contains more than one DNA sequence encoding this CDR3. J is TRBJ1-1 and V is TRBV7-9; maybe TRBD1 (5 bases). The CDR3 is made up of 13 amino acids. CDR1 SEHNR and CDR2 FQNEAQ come from the germline V gene (reference sequence). V gave up 3 bases and J gave up 1 base, with 6 bases separating them. This CDR3 reads CASSFQGNTEAFF. CDR3 coding DNA: TGTGCCAGCAGCTTTCAGGGGAACACTGAAGCTTTCTTT.

The chain uses TRBV6-1 and TRBJ2-7, with 9 bases matching TRBD2. CDR1 is MNHNS and CDR2 is SASEGT in the germline V gene. This CDR3 is 15 amino acids long. Trimming cost V 0 bases and J 0 bases; bases outside gene matches: 0. The CDR3 region is CASSEASGSSYEQYF. The DNA of the CDR3 is TGTGCCAGCAGTGAAGCTAGCGGGAGCTCCTACGAGCAGTACTTC.

This chain connects TRBV9 to TRBJ1-2, with D maybe TRBD1 (5 bases). The CDR3 length is 15 residues. CDR1 is SGDLS and CDR2 is YYNGEE in the germline V gene. V was trimmed by 3 bases and J by 4 bases, leaving 16 bases between them. CDR3 loop: CASSGVRGSAYGYTF. The CDR3 DNA sequence: TGTGCCAGCAGCGGGGTTCGGGGGTCGGCCTATGGCTACACCTTC.

The chain links TRBV30 to TRBJ2-1; TRBD1 aligns across 8 bases. The CDR3 extends over 13 amino acids. Germline CDR1 and CDR2: GTSNPN and SVGIG (reference sequence). Trimming cost V 4 bases and J 6 bases; bases outside gene matches: 5. Here the CDR3 reads CAWNGQGSNEQFF. The DNA of the CDR3 is TGTGCCTGGAACGGACAGGGCAGCAATGAGCAGTTCTTC.

This rearrangement joins TRBV29-1 to TRBJ2-7, with 10 bases identical to TRBD1. This CDR3 contains 13 residues. V trimming: 6 bases; J trimming: 0 bases; junction bases outside the gene matches: 2. CDR1 is SQVTM, CDR2 ANQGSEA, per germline. CDR3 DNA: TGCAGCGTCCGGACAGGGGGCTCCTACGAGCAGTACTTC. As protein: CSVRTGGSYEQYF.

The V gene is TRBV2, the J gene TRBJ1-1; no clear D. Germline values: CDR1 SNHLY, CDR2 FYNNEI. Trimming stripped 4 bases from V and 5 bases from J, with 14 bases between. The CDR3 runs 14 residues. Here the CDR3 reads CASSGAPKLTEAFF. CDR3 bases: TGTGCCAGCAGTGGGGCCCCCAAGTTAACTGAAGCTTTCTTT.

The chain links TRBV28 to TRBJ2-7, with D unclear. V was shortened by 7 bases and J by 0 bases, with 4 bases between the two germline ends. Germline V gene data show CDR1 as MDHEN and CDR2 as SYDVKM. The CDR3 is 11 residues long. CDR3 amino acids: CASTSSYEQYF. Here the CDR3 DNA reads TGTGCCAGCACGAGCTCCTACGAGCAGTACTTC. The whole variable domain, filled in from reference TRBV28 and TRBJ2-7, reads DVKVTQSSRYLVKRTGEKVFLECVQDMDHENMFWYRQDPGLGLRLIYFSYDVKMKEKGDIPEGYSVSREKKERFSLILESASTNQTSMYLCASTSSYEQYFGPGTRLTVT.

This clone came up a few times. This chain joins TRBV19 and TRBJ1-5; D perhaps matches TRBD1 (5 bases). The CDR3 covers 16 residues. The V and J ends lost 4 bases and 4 bases respectively, with 17 bases between them. Germline V CDR1 and CDR2: LNHDA, SQIVND (reference sequence). The chain's CDR3 is CASSRVDSLENQPQHF. The CDR3 nucleotides are TGTGCCAGTAGTAGGGTCGACAGCTTGGAAAATCAGCCCCAGCATTTT.

CDR3 bases: TGTGCCAGCAGCTTAAACGGGGTAAATGAGCAGTTCTTC. Its protein is CASSLNGVNEQFF. This chain connects TRBV7-3 to TRBJ2-1, with D possibly being TRBD2 (5 bases). The germline V gene has CDR1 SGHTA and CDR2 FQGTGA. Trimming shortened V by 1 base and J by 7 bases, and 8 bases separated the two germline ends. This CDR3 is built from 13 residues.

The chain carries TRBV6-5 and TRBJ2-7; D possibly corresponds to TRBD2 (5 bases). This CDR3 comprises 14 residues. Trimming took 7 bases from V and 5 from J, leaving 18 bases between them. Germline V gene sequence: CDR1 MNHEY, CDR2 SVGAGI. The CDR3 bases are TGTGCCAGCAATTCACTTCCGCCGGAGGACGAGCAGTACTTC. Residues: CASNSLPPEDEQYF.

The rearrangement uses TRBV27 and TRBJ2-1; D may be TRBD1 (6 bases). CDR3 size: 14 residues. Trimming cost V 5 bases and J 9 bases, with 17 bases left between them. CDR1 is MNHEY and CDR2 is SMNVEV in the germline V gene (reference sequence). In DNA, the CDR3 is TGTGCCAGCAGTCAGGGGTACCGGGATGGTGAGCAGTTCTTC. The encoded protein is CASSQGYRDGEQFF.

V and J are TRBV24-1 and TRBJ2-1; TRBD2 agrees at 10 bases. This CDR3 spans 16 amino acids. The V gene end was trimmed by 3 bases and the J gene end by 3 bases; junction bases not matched to a gene: 4. CDR1 KGHDR and CDR2 SFDVKD come from the germline V gene. The CDR3 sequence: CATSDAGTSDYNEQFF. CDR3 in DNA: TGTGCCACCAGTGATGCCGGGACTAGCGACTACAATGAGCAGTTCTTC.

The chain carries TRBV24-1 and TRBJ1-1, with D unresolved. The length of the CDR3 is 13 residues. V gave up 4 bases and J gave up 0 bases, with 5 bases separating them. In germline, CDR1 is KGHDR, CDR2 SFDVKD. DNA for the CDR3: TGTGCCACCAGTGACAGGCTGAACACTGAAGCTTTCTTT. This encodes CATSDRLNTEAFF.

The rearrangement joins TRBV7-8 to TRBJ1-5; the match to TRBD1 covers 7 bases. The germline gives CDR1 SGHVS, CDR2 FQNEAQ. The V and J ends lost 4 bases and 2 bases, in that order; junction bases with no gene match: 2. The CDR3 spans 14 residues. The DNA for the CDR3 is TGTGCCAGCAGCTCAACAGGGGGCAATCAGCCCCAGCATTTT. As protein: CASSSTGGNQPQHF.

This clone is a singleton in its sample. This chain joins TRBV30 and TRBJ1-3; D gene unclear. The V end was cut by 1 base, the J end by 7 bases, with 5 bases between. There are 11 residues in the CDR3. Germline V gene sequence: CDR1 GTSNPN, CDR2 SVGIG (reference sequence). The CDR3 loop is CAWSAGNTIYF. The CDR3 DNA is TGTGCCTGGAGTGCCGGTAACACCATATATTTT. Based on the CDR3 plus reference TRBV30 and TRBJ1-3, the full variable domain is SQTIHQWPATLVQPVGSPLSLECTVEGTSNPNLYWYRQAAGRGLQLLFYSVGIGQISSEVPQNLSASRPQDRQFILSSKKLLLSDSGFYLCAWSAGNTIYFGEGSWLTVV.

V is TRBV28 and J is TRBJ1-4; a possible D gene is TRBD1 (6 bases). The V and J ends lost 7 bases and 7 bases respectively, with 16 bases between them. The CDR3 extends over 14 amino acids. From germline, CDR1 is MDHEN and CDR2 SYDVKM. The CDR3 region is CASTRGHGGEKLFF. In nucleotides, the CDR3 is TGTGCCAGCACCCGGGGACACGGCGGTGAAAAACTGTTTTTT. The entire variable domain, with the rest obtained from reference TRBV28 and TRBJ1-4, is as follows: DVKVTQSSRYLVKRTGEKVFLECVQDMDHENMFWYRQDPGLGLRLIYFSYDVKMKEKGDIPEGYSVSREKKERFSLILESASTNQTSMYLCASTRGHGGEKLFFGSGTQLSVL.

This clone has only one observation. J is TRBJ1-1 and V is TRBV7-9, with D perhaps TRBD1 (6 bases). V dropped 8 bases and J dropped 1 base, with 11 bases sitting between them. CDR3 size: 13 residues. Germline V gene sequence: CDR1 SEHNR, CDR2 FQNEAQ (reference sequence). CDR3 nucleotide sequence: TGTGCCAGCGCAGGGGAAACGAACACTGAAGCTTTCTTT. It codes for CASAGETNTEAFF.

This chain uses TRBV7-9 with TRBJ1-1; perhaps TRBD1 as D (6 bases). Between the trimmed V and J ends, which lost 5 bases and 1 base, there was a span of 11 bases. This CDR3 spans 14 amino acids. CDR1 is SEHNR, CDR2 FQNEAQ, per germline (reference sequence). DNA of the CDR3: TGTGCCAGCAGCCTGGGGGCAGCGAACACTGAAGCTTTCTTT. Protein product: CASSLGAANTEAFF.

This clone was counted a few times. The chain carries TRBV27 and TRBJ1-6; D is possibly TRBD1 (6 bases). The CDR3 has 16 residues. With 6 bases removed from V and 3 bases from J, the gap between germline ends came to 15 bases. CDR1 and CDR2 from the germline V gene are MNHEY and SMNVEV (reference sequence). In DNA form, the CDR3 reads TGTGCCAGCAGAAAGCGGGACACCCTCTATAATTCACCCCTCCACTTT. Its translation is CASRKRDTLYNSPLHF.

V usage is TRBV3-1 (or the pseudogene TRBV3-2) and J usage is TRBJ1-1; D remains ambiguous. V was shortened by 4 bases and J by 1 base, with 10 bases between the two germline ends. Germline V gives CDR1 LGHDT, CDR2 YNNKEL (reference sequence). This CDR3 comprises 14 residues. CDR3 sequence reads: CASSPPPGNTEAFF. For the CDR3, the DNA is TGTGCCAGCAGCCCCCCCCCAGGGAACACTGAAGCTTTCTTT.

The CDR3 spells CSVEPLNTGELFF. In nucleotides, the CDR3 is TGCAGCGTTGAACCCCTGAACACCGGGGAGCTGTTTTTT. The chain carries TRBV29-1 and TRBJ2-2; no definite D call. CDR1 SQVTM and CDR2 ANQGSEA come from the germline V gene. The length of the CDR3 is 13 residues. The V end lost 2 bases, the J end lost 1 base, and 5 bases lay between the germline ends.

The chain has TRBV4-1 and TRBJ2-5; 8 bases map to TRBD2. CDR3 length equals 15 residues. V lost 6 bases to trimming and J lost 2 bases; unmatched junction nucleotides: 8. CDR1 and CDR2 from the germline V gene are MGHRA and YSYEKL. CDR3 sequence (DNA): TGCGCCAGCAGAAGTCAGCGGGGGAGGCAAGAGACCCAGTACTTC. Protein: CASRSQRGRQETQYF.

J is TRBJ2-3 and V is TRBV10-3, with 9 bases matching TRBD2. Unmatched junction bases numbered 18, after V lost 10 bases and J lost 4 bases. Germline values: CDR1 ENHRY, CDR2 SYGVKD. This CDR3 has 17 amino acids. CDR3 sequence: CATRPPKAGGGADTQYF. The CDR3 DNA is TGTGCCACCCGACCACCTAAGGCGGGAGGGGGGGCAGATACGCAGTATTTT.

This sequence joins TRBV5-3 and TRBJ1-5, with TRBD1 matching 7 bases. TRBV5-3 is classed as an ORF, of uncertain function. The V gene end was trimmed by 4 bases and the J gene end by 0 bases; junction bases not matched to a gene: 4. This CDR3 spans 15 amino acids. In DNA form, the CDR3 reads TGTGCCAGAAGCCCACAGGGGTCTAGCAATCAGCCCCAGCATTTT. The encoded protein is CARSPQGSSNQPQHF.